A single sample gave rise to the 23 T cell receptor beta chains below, sequenced in a study of control samples from healthy donors and cancer patients (TCRdb year 2020). Receptors were amplified or captured by the immunoSEQ multiplex PCR assay. Held by TCRdb, this immuneACCESS table contains in-frame sequences only and omits some clones. Under half of the omission traces to an unresolved V gene where checked; the cause of the rest is unknown. Here the sample has around 90,000 clones; around nine tenths occur a single time. The ten largest make up around 21% of the sample. The specimen was blood. These receptors were obtained from a man younger than 40 in good health.

The chain carries TRBV9 and TRBJ2-4; 10 bases are a match to TRBD1. The CDR3 has 15 residues. The germline CDR1 and CDR2 sequences are SGDLS and YYNGEE. The trim removed 3 bases at V and 6 bases at J, leaving 6 bases unmatched. The DNA of the CDR3 is TGTGCCAGCAGCGGGGCCGGGACAGGGGTAAACATTCAGTACTTC. The encoded protein is CASSGAGTGVNIQYF.

The V gene is TRBV10-3, the J gene TRBJ1-1; TRBD1 agrees at 9 bases. CDR1 and CDR2 from the germline V gene are ENHRY and SYGVKD. CDR3 length: 17 residues. Trimming cost V 2 bases and J 1 base; bases outside gene matches: 8. The CDR3 nucleotides are TGTGCCATCAGTGAGGTCACAGGGGGCTACTCGAACACTGAAGCTTTCTTT. This codes for CAISEVTGGYSNTEAFF.

This chain links TRBV2 with TRBJ2-7, with D hard to call. The CDR3 is made up of 14 amino acids. V lost 7 bases to trimming and J lost 0 bases, with 13 bases between them. CDR1 is SNHLY, CDR2 FYNNEI, per germline. CDR3 coding DNA: TGTGCCAGCACGAGTGGCAGGAGCTCCTACGAGCAGTACTTC. Translating gives CASTSGRSSYEQYF.

This chain uses TRBV20-1 with TRBJ2-4, with D uncertain. Trimming stripped 1 base from V and 15 bases from J, with 13 bases between. Germline V gene sequence: CDR1 DFQATT, CDR2 SNEGSKA (reference sequence). The CDR3 is 11 residues long. The DNA of the CDR3 is TGCAGTGCTAGAGGACACGTTGGTCCGTACTTC. This gives the protein CSARGHVGPYF.

The chain recombines TRBV7-9 with TRBJ2-6, with D perhaps matching TRBD1 (6 bases). Germline lookup yields CDR1 SEHNR and CDR2 FQNEAQ (reference sequence). V was pared by 5 bases and J by 4 bases, with 9 bases between. The CDR3 contains 14 residues. The CDR3 spells CASSPGAGANVLTF. For the CDR3, the DNA is TGTGCCAGCAGCCCAGGGGCGGGGGCCAACGTCCTGACTTTC.

This chain links TRBV4-2 with TRBJ1-5; 7 bases agree with TRBD1. CDR3 length equals 17 residues. V was pared by 0 bases and J by 3 bases, with 8 bases of the junction left unmatched. CDR1 and CDR2 from the germline V gene are LGHNA and YNFKEQ. CDR3 nucleotides: TGTGCCAGCAGCCAAGATCTCTCAGGACAGGCCAATCAGCCCCAGCATTTT. Translation: CASSQDLSGQANQPQHF.

The genes are TRBV3-1 (or the pseudogene TRBV3-2) and TRBJ2-2, with D possibly being TRBD1 (6 bases). The CDR3 sequence is 16 residues long. The germline CDR1 and CDR2 sequences are LGHDT and YNNKEL (reference sequence). V lost 5 bases and J lost 0, with 13 bases in between. CDR3 sequence: CASSDVGAANTGELFF. The DNA for the CDR3 is TGTGCCAGCAGCGACGTGGGGGCTGCGAACACCGGGGAGCTGTTTTTT.

The rearrangement links TRBV19 to TRBJ1-4, with D possibly TRBD1 on 5 matching bases. CDR3 length: 13 amino acids. CDR1 LNHDA and CDR2 SQIVND come from the germline V gene (reference sequence). The V end lost 5 bases, the J end lost 8 bases, and 12 bases lay between the germline ends. The CDR3 coding sequence is TGTGCCAGTAGTTCCGGGACGGGGGAAAAACTGTTTTTT. Its translation: CASSSGTGEKLFF.

The chain is built from TRBV5-4 and TRBJ1-1; 7 bases are a match to TRBD1. The trim removed 4 bases at V and 10 bases at J, leaving 7 bases unmatched. This CDR3 is 12 amino acids long. Looked up from germline, CDR1 is SGHNT and CDR2 is YYREEE (reference sequence). The CDR3 loop reads CASSPDREGAFF. The CDR3 region has the DNA TGTGCCAGCAGCCCCGACAGGGAGGGAGCTTTCTTT.

This chain uses TRBV25-1 with TRBJ1-2; D gene uncertain. The CDR3 is 14 amino acids. The V end lost 8 bases, the J end lost 2 bases, and 15 bases lay between the germline ends. CDR1 and CDR2 (germline): MGHDK, SYGVNS. CDR3 in DNA: TGTGCCAGCCTCCCGGGAGGTAACAACTATGGCTACACCTTC. This encodes CASLPGGNNYGYTF.

The V call is TRBV6-5, the J call TRBJ2-7; D may correspond to TRBD1 or TRBD2 (5 bases each). V was clipped by 6 bases and J by 1 base, with 16 bases between them. The CDR3 contains 15 residues. Per the germline V gene, CDR1 is MNHEY and CDR2 is SVGAGI. CDR3 region: CASRAPGPLSYEQYV. The CDR3 DNA follows: TGTGCCAGCAGGGCACCGGGACCGCTATCCTACGAGCAGTACGTC.

The DNA for the CDR3 is TGTGCCAGCTCACCACGTGGGCAGGCCAGTGGCTACACCTTC. This sequence encodes CASSPRGQASGYTF. V gene TRBV18 combines with J gene TRBJ1-2, with D hard to call. V was pared by 1 base and J by 7 bases, with 13 bases between. The CDR3 has 14 amino acids. CDR1 is KGHSH, CDR2 LQKENI, per germline.

This clone was detected only a few times. The chain uses TRBV19 and TRBJ1-6; D is undetermined. Germline V CDR1 and CDR2: LNHDA, SQIVND (reference sequence). The CDR3 length is 13 residues. Trimming removed 7 bases at V and 4 bases at J, with 8 bases between. Here the CDR3 reads CASNEGYNSPLHF. For the CDR3, the DNA is TGTGCCAGTAATGAGGGATATAATTCACCCCTCCACTTT.

This clone has just a few counts. The V gene is TRBV3-1 (or the pseudogene TRBV3-2), the J gene TRBJ2-1; 7 bases are shared with TRBD1. Germline V gene lookup returns CDR1 LGHDT and CDR2 YNNKEL (reference sequence). This CDR3 is 15 amino acids long. Losses at the gene ends were 7 bases for V and 0 bases for J; bases not matched to a gene: 6. Here the CDR3 DNA reads TGTGCCAGCACCCGAGGGACAGTCTCCTACAATGAGCAGTTCTTC. Amino acids: CASTRGTVSYNEQFF.

The chain combines TRBV6-5 with TRBJ2-3; no clear D. Germline V gene lookup returns CDR1 MNHEY and CDR2 SVGAGI. CDR3 length equals 12 residues. V was shortened by 5 bases and J by 2 bases, with 5 bases between the two germline ends. The CDR3 coding sequence is TGTGCCAGCAGTCAACACACAGATACGCAGTATTTT. Encoded protein: CASSQHTDTQYF.

A single count supports this clone. The V and J genes are TRBV7-9 and TRBJ2-1; 12 nucleotides agree with TRBD2. The junction had 4 bases not matched to a gene; V was cut back by 1 base and J by 6 bases. The V gene's germline CDR1 is SEHNR and CDR2 FQNEAQ (reference sequence). There are 16 residues in the CDR3. Written as DNA, the CDR3 is TGTGCCAGCAGCTTAGGCGAGGGACTAGCGGGCAATGAGCAGTTCTTC. Amino acid sequence: CASSLGEGLAGNEQFF.

This clone has a handful of counts. The chain recombines TRBV5-1 with TRBJ1-2; 7 nucleotides align to TRBD1. The germline gives CDR1 SGHRS, CDR2 YFSETQ. The CDR3 length is 15 residues. V lost 0 bases and J lost 4; bases outside the gene matches: 6. The CDR3 DNA reads as TGCGCCAGCAGCTTGGATGGGACAGTTCGCTATGGCTACACCTTC. This translates into CASSLDGTVRYGYTF.

A single count supports this clone. This chain connects TRBV29-1 to TRBJ1-2; tentative D call: TRBD1 (5 bases). This CDR3 has 11 residues. With 7 bases removed from V and 4 bases from J, the gap between germline ends came to 10 bases. CDR1 is SQVTM and CDR2 is ANQGSEA in the germline V gene. Here the CDR3 reads CSAGDGYGYTF. As DNA, the CDR3 is TGCAGCGCTGGGGACGGCTATGGCTACACCTTC.

This rearrangement joins TRBV4-1 to TRBJ2-7; 8 bases match TRBD1. J gave up 3 bases and V 2 bases, and 6 bases lay outside the gene matches. This CDR3 is built from 15 residues. The germline V gene has CDR1 MGHRA and CDR2 YSYEKL. CDR3 sequence reads: CASSQQSGTGYEQYV. CDR3 in DNA: TGCGCCAGCAGCCAACAATCCGGGACAGGCTACGAGCAGTACGTC.

CDR3 coding DNA: TGTGCCAGCAGCAAAAAAGTAGTGGCCCAGCATTTT. It translates to CASSKKVVAQHF. The J gene is TRBJ1-5, the V gene TRBV21-1. TRBV21-1 corresponds to a pseudogene. CDR3 size: 12 residues.

Here the CDR3 DNA reads TGTGCCAGCAGCTTTGCGTATAATTCACCCCTCCACTTT. Its translation: CASSFAYNSPLHF. The chain carries TRBV7-2 and TRBJ1-6; D unclear. V shed 3 bases and J shed 4 bases, with 4 bases lying between them. Germline V lookup: CDR1 SGHTA, CDR2 FQGNSA. This CDR3 contains 13 residues.

The CDR3 sequence: CASSLPSGGNYNEQFF. The CDR3 coding sequence is TGTGCCAGCAGTTTACCTTCCGGGGGCAATTACAATGAGCAGTTCTTC. V is TRBV28 and J is TRBJ2-1; D is possibly TRBD1 or TRBD2 (6 bases each). CDR1 and CDR2 from the germline V gene are MDHEN and SYDVKM. CDR3 size: 16 residues. Trimming removed 2 bases from V and 4 bases from J, with 15 bases in between.

The rearrangement links TRBV24-1 to TRBJ2-7; D is uncertain. Trimming took 3 bases from V and 1 from J, leaving 12 bases between them. The germline V gene encodes CDR1 KGHDR and CDR2 SFDVKD. This CDR3 has 15 amino acids. This chain's CDR3 is CATSDGRGRSYEQYF. In DNA form, the CDR3 reads TGTGCCACCAGTGATGGACGCGGCCGGTCCTACGAGCAGTACTTC.